The source of this T cell receptor (beta chain) is a study of human T cells and chemical hapten exposure. Study-wide background: The study enrolled mostly female patients with alopecia areata, totalis or universalis. Regarding the study as a whole: TCRs exceeding 1 in 1000 frequency stayed unchanged with DPC sensitization.

TCRdb re-called the RACE reads with MiXCR, one entry per CDR3 protein. The table lists about 84,000 distinct CDR3 sequences, about 9.4% of them singletons. Germline CDR1 reads SNHLY; CDR2 reads FYNNEI. Between the trimmed V and J ends, which lost 4 bases and 4 bases, there was a span of 10 bases. The CDR3 loop spans 14 amino acids. With respect to this clonotype: The antigen is unknown.

Time point specified: patch test 2, 6 weeks after DPC sensitization. Treatment reported: therapeutic diphenylcyclopropenone sensitization with weekly scalp DPC. The donor pool consisted of alopecia patients aged 18 to 70 years, considered suitable for DPC. The TCR sequence derives from a woman in her forties or fifties with alopecia areata. Some clones in this sample may be carry-over from other donors' samples. The chain joins TRBV2 to TRBJ2-2; D possibly corresponds to TRBD2 (5 bases). The specimen was whole blood, collected in connection with sensitization to the hapten diphenylcyclopropenone (DPC). The CDR3 sequence: CASSVPSSTGELFF. DNA for the CDR3: TGTGCCAGCAGTGTCCCTAGCAGCACCGGGGAGCTGTTTTTT.